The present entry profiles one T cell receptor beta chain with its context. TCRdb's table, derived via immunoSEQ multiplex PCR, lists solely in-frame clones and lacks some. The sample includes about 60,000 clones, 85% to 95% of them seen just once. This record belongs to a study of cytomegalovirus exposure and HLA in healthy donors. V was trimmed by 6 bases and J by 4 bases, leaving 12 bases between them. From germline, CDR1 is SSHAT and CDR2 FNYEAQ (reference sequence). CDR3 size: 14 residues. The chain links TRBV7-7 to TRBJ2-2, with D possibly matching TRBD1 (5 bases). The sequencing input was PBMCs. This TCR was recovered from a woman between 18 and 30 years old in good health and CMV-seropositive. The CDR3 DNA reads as TGTGCCAGCAGACTTTCAGGGTTCACCGGGGAGCTGTTTTTT. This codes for CASRLSGFTGELFF.